A selection of T cell receptor beta chains follows, all from one sample in a study of OX40 agonist ivuxolimab in advanced cancers. Clones were sequenced by immunoSEQ multiplex PCR, and TCRdb holds only the in-frame ones, with some missing. The data show tens of thousands of clones, 92% seen once. The starting material was CD4+ or CD8+ T cells sorted from blood, obtained in a trial of the OX40 agonist ivuxolimab. All receptors derive from an adult with an advanced solid tumor such as melanoma, head and neck, liver or kidney cancer. CDR3s leave out the opening cysteine and the closing phenylalanine or tryptophan. Where a row states a size, it is once, few, many or the class of an expanded clone; other rows omit it.

v_gene	abundance	j_gene	CDR3aa
TRBV5-1	NA	TRBJ2-1	ASSSAGLNEQF
TRBV10-3	NA	TRBJ2-1	AISQVSEGGDEQF
TRBV4-2	NA	TRBJ2-6	ASSQDGRTQSGANVLT
TRBV29-1	once	TRBJ1-3	SARQGANGNTIY
TRBV15	NA	TRBJ1-4	ATTAGLLVPNEKLF
TRBV7-9	once	TRBJ1-2	ASSLRDSLYGYT
TRBV5-1	NA	TRBJ2-5	ASSSGSSQETQY
TRBV5-1	NA	TRBJ1-6	ASSPDRDQPSPLH
TRBV5-1	NA	TRBJ1-1	ASSLEPRVVYPRTEAF
TRBV10-3	NA	TRBJ2-5	AISSPGETQY
TRBV5-1	NA	TRBJ1-5	ASSLVAGIQPQH
TRBV4-1	NA	TRBJ1-4	ASSQGWATNEKLF
TRBV6-6	NA	TRBJ1-5	ASSTGTALGQPQH
TRBV30	NA	TRBJ2-3	AWSVSGTDTQY
TRBV14	NA	TRBJ1-1	ASSQDLSAAF
TRBV7-2	NA	TRBJ2-3	ASSLDRPPDTQY
TRBV11-1	few	TRBJ1-1	ASSLALRGATRNTEAF
TRBV27	NA	TRBJ2-7	ASSPWRTGGSSYEQY
TRBV28	NA	TRBJ1-1	ASCNPNTEAF
TRBV5-1	NA	TRBJ2-5	ASSPGNQETQY
TRBV7-7	once	TRBJ2-2	ASRRTGDAGELF
TRBV7-9	NA	TRBJ2-1	ASSPLGASSNEQF
TRBV5-1	NA	TRBJ2-3	ASSFGGLADTQY
TRBV2	NA	TRBJ1-5	ASRTQGDQPQH
TRBV18	NA	TRBJ2-4	ASSPARGGLDKNIQY
TRBV10-3	NA	TRBJ2-3	AISEAGTSGPDTQY
TRBV14	NA	TRBJ2-2	ASSPHRGPGELF
TRBV7-9	NA	TRBJ1-1	ASSSGPRGAF
TRBV5-5	once	TRBJ2-5	ASSWASQETQY
TRBV7-9	NA	TRBJ1-1	ASSLGSGVRGTEAF
TRBV7-9	NA	TRBJ2-3	ASSLGALSTDTQY
TRBV28	NA	TRBJ2-2	ASGGWGAEFSTGELF
TRBV19	once	TRBJ1-3	ASTLLGSGNTIY
TRBV16	NA	TRBJ2-7	ASSHHGRTYEQY
TRBV29-1	NA	TRBJ2-1	SVESRRSSYNEQF
TRBV2	NA	TRBJ1-1	ASHRANTEAF
TRBV19	NA	TRBJ1-5	ASSTYGTDNQPQH
TRBV6-5	NA	TRBJ2-5	ASWVAGETQY
TRBV5-1	NA	TRBJ2-3	ASSLGPHTLTDTQY
TRBV7-9	NA	TRBJ2-7	ASSKASKTYEQY
TRBV25-1	NA	TRBJ1-4	ASRRGAGEKLF
TRBV2	NA	TRBJ1-1	ASRLQGQAF
TRBV15	NA	TRBJ1-3	ATSRDQAELSGNTIY
TRBV7-2	NA	TRBJ2-5	ASSLSAGQETQY
TRBV5-8	NA	TRBJ1-5	ASSLRDRGPNQPQH